This entry lists 8 T cell receptor beta chains sequenced from one sample in a study of memory CD4+ T cells and cytomegalovirus serostatus. Single viable CD3+CD4+CD8-CD45RO+ cells were sorted as the memory CD4+ T cells. Sequencing used immunoSEQ multiplex PCR; TCRdb keeps in-frame clones, though not all of them. Among tens of thousands of clones listed, roughly 83% were seen once. Source material: memory CD4+ T cells from blood. The receptors originated from an adult in good health and CMV-seronegative.

A word on this clone: The sample holds other DNA sequences that translate to the same CDR3. The chain carries TRBV7-2 and TRBJ1-4, with D uncertain. The CDR3 sequence is 15 residues long. Germline V gives CDR1 SGHTA, CDR2 FQGNSA. V lost 5 bases and J 4 bases, leaving 14 bases between the germline ends. As DNA, the CDR3 is TGTGCCAGCAGCCCCGAAGGAGCCTTTAATGAAAAACTGTTTTTT. This codes for CASSPEGAFNEKLFF.

In this sample, this clone is medium-sized. This chain links TRBV2 with TRBJ2-7; the match to TRBD1 covers 7 bases. The CDR3 has 10 amino acids. The junction had 0 bases not matched to a gene; V was cut back by 7 bases and J by 6 bases. Germline CDR1 is SNHLY and CDR2 is FYNNEI. The CDR3 DNA is TGTGCCAGCACAGGGGGCGAGCAGTACTTC. It specifies CASTGGEQYF.

The J gene is TRBJ2-1, the V gene TRBV7-2, with TRBD1 identical over 8 bases. Germline lookup yields CDR1 SGHTA and CDR2 FQGNSA. J was trimmed by 7 bases and V by 4 bases; bases with no gene match: 12. The CDR3 is 16 residues long. The CDR3 here is CASSSNRGQGKNEQFF. The CDR3 coding sequence is TGTGCCAGCAGCTCGAACCGAGGACAGGGTAAAAATGAGCAGTTCTTC.

V and J are TRBV20-1 and TRBJ2-7; no firm D call. The CDR3 length is 11 residues. Germline CDR1 DFQATT, CDR2 SNEGSKA (reference sequence). Trimming pared 0 bases from V and 4 bases from J, leaving 4 bases between. CDR3 nucleotides: TGCAGTGCTAGAGAGGGTTACGAGCAGTACTTC. It encodes CSAREGYEQYF.

This rearrangement joins TRBV5-1 to TRBJ2-2, with a possible D match to TRBD2 (5 bases). The germline V and J ends were trimmed by 1 base and 5 bases, with 15 bases remaining between them. Germline V gene sequence: CDR1 SGHRS, CDR2 YFSETQ. CDR3 length: 16 residues. The CDR3 DNA sequence: TGCGCCAGCAGCTTGAGAGGGCCCACACGGACCGGGGAGCTGTTTTTT. Amino acids: CASSLRGPTRTGELFF.

This rearrangement joins TRBV12-2 to TRBJ2-5. TRBV12-2 is tagged as a pseudogene. This CDR3 region has 15 residues. This CDR3 reads CASRPGPTRGETQYF. The CDR3 DNA reads TGTGCAAGTCGTCCGGGACCAACGAGAGGTGAGACCCAGTACTTC.

The chain employs TRBV2 and TRBJ1-5; D not resolved. The CDR3 length is 12 residues. From germline, CDR1 is SNHLY and CDR2 FYNNEI. V lost 4 bases and J 0 bases, leaving 1 base between the germline ends. The CDR3 loop is CASSGSNQPQHF. CDR3 DNA sequence: TGTGCCAGCAGTGGTAGCAATCAGCCCCAGCATTTT.

The V gene is TRBV18, the J gene TRBJ2-1, with 7 positions matching TRBD1. Germline CDR1 is KGHSH and CDR2 is LQKENI. Trimming cost V 2 bases and J 4 bases; bases outside gene matches: 2. The CDR3 is made up of 14 amino acids. CDR3 protein: CASSPRDRYNEQFF. DNA of the CDR3: TGTGCCAGCTCACCAAGGGACAGATACAATGAGCAGTTCTTC.